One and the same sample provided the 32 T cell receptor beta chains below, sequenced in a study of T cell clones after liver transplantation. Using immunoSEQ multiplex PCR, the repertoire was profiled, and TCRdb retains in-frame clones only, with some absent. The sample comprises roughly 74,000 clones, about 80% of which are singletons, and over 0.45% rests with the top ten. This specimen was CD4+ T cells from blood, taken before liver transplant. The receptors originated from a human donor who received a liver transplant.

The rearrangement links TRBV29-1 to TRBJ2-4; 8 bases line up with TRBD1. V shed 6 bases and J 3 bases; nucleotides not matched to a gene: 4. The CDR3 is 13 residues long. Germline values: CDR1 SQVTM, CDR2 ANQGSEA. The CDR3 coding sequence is TGCAGCGTCGCTACAGGGGGCAAAAACATTCAGTACTTC. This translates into CSVATGGKNIQYF.

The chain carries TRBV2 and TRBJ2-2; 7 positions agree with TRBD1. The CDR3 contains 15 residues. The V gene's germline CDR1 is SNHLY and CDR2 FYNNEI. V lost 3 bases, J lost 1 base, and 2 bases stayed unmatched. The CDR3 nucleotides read TGTGCCAGCAGTGAGAGGACAGGGAACACCGGGGAGCTGTTTTTT. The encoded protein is CASSERTGNTGELFF.

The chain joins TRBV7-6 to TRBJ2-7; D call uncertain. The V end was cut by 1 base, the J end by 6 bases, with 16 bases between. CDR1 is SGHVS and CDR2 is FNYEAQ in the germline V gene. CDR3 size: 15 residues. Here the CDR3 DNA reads TGTGCCAGCAGCTTAGGCGGTTATGGGTCGGGCGAGCAGTACTTC. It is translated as CASSLGGYGSGEQYF. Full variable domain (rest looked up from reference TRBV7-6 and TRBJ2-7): GAGVSQSPRYKVTKRGQDVALRCDPISGHVSLYWYRQALGQGPEFLTYFNYEAQQDKSGLPNDRFSAERPEGSISTLTIQRTEQRDSAMYRCASSLGGYGSGEQYFGPGTRLTVT.

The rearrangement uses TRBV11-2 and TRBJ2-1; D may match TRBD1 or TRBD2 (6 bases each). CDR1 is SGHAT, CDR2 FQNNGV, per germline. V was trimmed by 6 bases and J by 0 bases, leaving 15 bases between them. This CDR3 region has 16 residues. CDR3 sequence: CASSLAGGISYNEQFF. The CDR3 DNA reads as TGTGCCAGCAGTTTGGCCGGGGGCATCTCCTACAATGAGCAGTTCTTC.

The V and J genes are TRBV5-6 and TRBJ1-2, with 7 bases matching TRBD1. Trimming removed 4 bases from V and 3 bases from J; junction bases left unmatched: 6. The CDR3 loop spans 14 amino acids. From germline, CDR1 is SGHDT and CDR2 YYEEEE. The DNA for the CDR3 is TGTGCCAGCAGCCCCAACAGGGGAGACTATGGCTACACCTTC. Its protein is CASSPNRGDYGYTF.

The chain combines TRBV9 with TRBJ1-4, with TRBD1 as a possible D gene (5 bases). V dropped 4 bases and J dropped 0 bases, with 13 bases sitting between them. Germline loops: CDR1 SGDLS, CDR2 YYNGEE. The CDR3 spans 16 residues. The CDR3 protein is CASSSRAHTTNEKLFF. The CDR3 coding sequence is TGTGCCAGCAGCTCCAGGGCGCATACAACTAATGAAAAACTGTTTTTT.

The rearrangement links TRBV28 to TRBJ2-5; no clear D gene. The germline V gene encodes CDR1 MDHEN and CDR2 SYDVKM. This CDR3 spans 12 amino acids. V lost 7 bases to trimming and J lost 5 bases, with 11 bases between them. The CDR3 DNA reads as TGTGCCAGCAACACCTTAAGGGAGACCCAGTACTTC. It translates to CASNTLRETQYF.

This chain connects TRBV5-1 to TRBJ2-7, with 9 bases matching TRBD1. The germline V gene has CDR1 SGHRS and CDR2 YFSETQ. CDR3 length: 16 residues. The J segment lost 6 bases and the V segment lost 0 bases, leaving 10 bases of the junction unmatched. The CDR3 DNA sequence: TGCGCCAGCAGCTTGGTGGAGGGACAGGGCCGTGCCGAGCAGTACTTC. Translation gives CASSLVEGQGRAEQYF.

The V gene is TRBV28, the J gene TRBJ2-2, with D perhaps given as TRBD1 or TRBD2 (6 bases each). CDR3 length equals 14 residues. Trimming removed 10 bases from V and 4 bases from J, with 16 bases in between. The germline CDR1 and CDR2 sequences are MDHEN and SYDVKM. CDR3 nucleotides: TGTGCCACCGGGGGCCCCAGAGGCACCGGGGAGCTGTTTTTT. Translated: CATGGPRGTGELFF. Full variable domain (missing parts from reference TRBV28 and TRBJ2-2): DVKVTQSSRYLVKRTGEKVFLECVQDMDHENMFWYRQDPGLGLRLIYFSYDVKMKEKGDIPEGYSVSREKKERFSLILESASTNQTSMYLCATGGPRGTGELFFGEGSRLTVL.

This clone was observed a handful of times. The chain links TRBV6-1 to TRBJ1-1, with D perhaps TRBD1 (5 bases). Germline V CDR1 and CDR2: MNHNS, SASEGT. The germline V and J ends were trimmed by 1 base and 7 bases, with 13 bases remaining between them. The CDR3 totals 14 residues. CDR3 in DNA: TGTGCCAGCAGTGAAGTTAATACAGGAGTTGAAGCTTTCTTT. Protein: CASSEVNTGVEAFF.

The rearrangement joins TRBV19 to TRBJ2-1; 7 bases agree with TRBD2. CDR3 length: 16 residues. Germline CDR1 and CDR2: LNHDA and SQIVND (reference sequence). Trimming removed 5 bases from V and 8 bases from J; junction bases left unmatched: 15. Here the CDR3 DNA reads TGTGCCAGTAGTTCAGGACGGGGGAGGGCCGGAGATGAGCAGTTCTTC. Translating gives CASSSGRGRAGDEQFF.

Written as DNA, the CDR3 is TGTGCCAGCAGCTCCGAACAGGGGACCGGGGAGCTGTTTTTT. Translation: CASSSEQGTGELFF. The rearrangement uses TRBV7-6 and TRBJ2-2, with 7 bases that match TRBD1. The CDR3 spans 14 residues. With 4 bases clipped from V and 5 bases from J, the junction kept 4 bases outside the gene matches. Per germline, CDR1 SGHVS and CDR2 FNYEAQ.

This chain's CDR3 is CASSLVGYGYTF. The DNA for the CDR3 is TGTGCCAGCAGCTTAGTTGGTTATGGCTACACCTTC. The V gene is TRBV7-2, the J gene TRBJ1-2; unclear D gene. Trimming stripped 1 base from V and 5 bases from J, with 5 bases between. The germline V gene has CDR1 SGHTA and CDR2 FQGNSA. This CDR3 contains 12 residues.

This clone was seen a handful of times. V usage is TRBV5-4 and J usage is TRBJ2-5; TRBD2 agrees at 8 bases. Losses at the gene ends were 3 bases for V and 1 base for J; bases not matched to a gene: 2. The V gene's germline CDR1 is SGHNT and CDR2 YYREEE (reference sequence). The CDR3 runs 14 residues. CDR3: CASSSGGTQETQYF. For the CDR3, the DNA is TGTGCCAGCAGCTCGGGAGGGACCCAAGAGACCCAGTACTTC.

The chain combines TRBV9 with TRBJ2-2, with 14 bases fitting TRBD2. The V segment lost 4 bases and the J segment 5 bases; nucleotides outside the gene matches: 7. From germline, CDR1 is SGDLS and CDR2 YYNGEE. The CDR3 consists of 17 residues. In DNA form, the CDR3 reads TGTGCCAGCAGCAGACTAGCGGGAGGGCCGAGGACCGGGGAGCTGTTTTTT. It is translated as CASSRLAGGPRTGELFF.

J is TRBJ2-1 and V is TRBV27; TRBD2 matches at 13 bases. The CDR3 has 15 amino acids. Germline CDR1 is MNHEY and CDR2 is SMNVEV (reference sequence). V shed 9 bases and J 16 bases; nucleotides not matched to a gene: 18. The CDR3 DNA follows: TGTGCCAGTCGCCGAGCGGGACTAGCGGGACAGGTTGGATTCTTC. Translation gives CASRRAGLAGQVGFF.

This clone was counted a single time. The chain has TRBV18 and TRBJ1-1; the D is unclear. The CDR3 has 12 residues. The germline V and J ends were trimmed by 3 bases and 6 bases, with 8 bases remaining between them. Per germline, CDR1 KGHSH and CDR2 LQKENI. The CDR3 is CASSPSGPEAFF. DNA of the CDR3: TGTGCCAGCTCACCTAGCGGTCCTGAAGCTTTCTTT.

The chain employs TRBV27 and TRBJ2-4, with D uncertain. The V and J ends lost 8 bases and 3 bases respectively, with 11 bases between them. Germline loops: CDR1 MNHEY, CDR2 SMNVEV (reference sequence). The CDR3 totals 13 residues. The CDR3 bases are TGTGCCAGCTCCGGGTCCGGCAAAAACATTCAGTACTTC. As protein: CASSGSGKNIQYF.

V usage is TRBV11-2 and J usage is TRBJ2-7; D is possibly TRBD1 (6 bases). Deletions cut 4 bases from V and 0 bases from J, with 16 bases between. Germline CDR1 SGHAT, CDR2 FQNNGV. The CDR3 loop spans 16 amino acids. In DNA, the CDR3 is TGTGCCAGCAGCTCCCTCGGGACATCTTTCTCCTACGAGCAGTACTTC. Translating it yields CASSSLGTSFSYEQYF.

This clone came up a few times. CDR3 loop: CASSPGAGNQPQHF. The CDR3 DNA reads TGTGCCAGCAGCCCCGGGGCAGGCAATCAGCCCCAGCATTTT. The rearrangement joins TRBV4-2 to TRBJ1-5, with TRBD1 as a possible D gene (5 bases). The CDR3 contains 14 residues. Per germline, CDR1 LGHNA and CDR2 YNFKEQ. V was clipped by 4 bases and J by 2 bases, with 9 bases between them.

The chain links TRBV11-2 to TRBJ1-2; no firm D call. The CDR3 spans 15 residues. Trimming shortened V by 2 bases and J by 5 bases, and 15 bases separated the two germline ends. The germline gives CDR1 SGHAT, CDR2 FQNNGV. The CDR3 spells CASSLYLHGSYGYTF. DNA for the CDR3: TGTGCCAGCAGCTTATACCTTCACGGCAGTTATGGCTACACCTTC.

This CDR3 is CASSSGLSYEQYF. Written as DNA, the CDR3 is TGTGCCAGCAGCTCTGGACTGTCCTACGAGCAGTACTTC. The V call is TRBV11-2, the J call TRBJ2-7, with D tentatively TRBD2 (5 bases). Trimming shortened V by 4 bases and J by 1 base, and 8 bases separated the two germline ends. The germline V gene has CDR1 SGHAT and CDR2 FQNNGV. The CDR3 extends over 13 amino acids.

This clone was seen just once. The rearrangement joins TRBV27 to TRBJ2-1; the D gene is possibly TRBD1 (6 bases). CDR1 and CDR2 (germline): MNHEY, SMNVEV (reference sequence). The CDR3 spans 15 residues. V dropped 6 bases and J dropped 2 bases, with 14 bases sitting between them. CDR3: CASSPFWGPYNEQFF. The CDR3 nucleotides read TGTGCCAGCAGCCCTTTTTGGGGGCCCTACAATGAGCAGTTCTTC.

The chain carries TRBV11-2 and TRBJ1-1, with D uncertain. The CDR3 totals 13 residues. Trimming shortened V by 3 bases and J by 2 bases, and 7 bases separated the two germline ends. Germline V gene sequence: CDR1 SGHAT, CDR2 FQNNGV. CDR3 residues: CASSFPGNTEAFF. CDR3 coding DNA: TGTGCCAGCAGCTTCCCGGGAAACACTGAAGCTTTCTTT.

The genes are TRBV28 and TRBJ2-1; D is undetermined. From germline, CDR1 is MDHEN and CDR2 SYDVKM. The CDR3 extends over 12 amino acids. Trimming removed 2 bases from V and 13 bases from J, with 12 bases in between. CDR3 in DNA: TGTGCCAGCAGTTTAGTTTGGGCAGATCAGTTCTTC. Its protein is CASSLVWADQFF.

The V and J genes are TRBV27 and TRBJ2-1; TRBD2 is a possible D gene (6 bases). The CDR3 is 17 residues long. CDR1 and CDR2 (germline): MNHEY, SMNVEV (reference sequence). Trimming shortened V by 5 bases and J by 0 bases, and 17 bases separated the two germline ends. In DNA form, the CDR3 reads TGTGCCAGCAGTCCCGGGACTGGAGGGAGCTCCTACAATGAGCAGTTCTTC. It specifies CASSPGTGGSSYNEQFF.

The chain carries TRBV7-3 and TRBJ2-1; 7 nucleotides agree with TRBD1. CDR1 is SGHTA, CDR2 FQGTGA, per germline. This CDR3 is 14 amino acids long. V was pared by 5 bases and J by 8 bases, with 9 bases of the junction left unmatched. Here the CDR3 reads CASSPDRATDEQFF. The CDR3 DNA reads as TGTGCCAGCAGCCCTGACAGGGCTACGGATGAGCAGTTCTTC.

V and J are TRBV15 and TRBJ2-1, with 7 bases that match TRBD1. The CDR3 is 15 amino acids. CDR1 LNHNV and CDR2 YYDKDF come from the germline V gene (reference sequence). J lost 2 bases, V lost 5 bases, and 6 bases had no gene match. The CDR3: CATSGFGQAYNEQFF. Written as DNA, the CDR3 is TGTGCCACCAGCGGGTTTGGACAGGCCTACAATGAGCAGTTCTTC.

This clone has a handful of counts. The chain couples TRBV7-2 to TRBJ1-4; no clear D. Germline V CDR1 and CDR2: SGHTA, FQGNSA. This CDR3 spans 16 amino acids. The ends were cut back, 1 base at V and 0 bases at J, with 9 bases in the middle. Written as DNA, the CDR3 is TGTGCCAGCAGCTTAGATATCAGATCAACTAATGAAAAACTGTTTTTT. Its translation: CASSLDIRSTNEKLFF.

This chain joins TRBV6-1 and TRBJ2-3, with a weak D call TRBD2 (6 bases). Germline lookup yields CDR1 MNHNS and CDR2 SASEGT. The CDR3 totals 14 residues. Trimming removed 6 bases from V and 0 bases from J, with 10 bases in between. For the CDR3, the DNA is TGTGCCAGCAGACGGGAGACTAGCACAGATACGCAGTATTTT. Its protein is CASRRETSTDTQYF.

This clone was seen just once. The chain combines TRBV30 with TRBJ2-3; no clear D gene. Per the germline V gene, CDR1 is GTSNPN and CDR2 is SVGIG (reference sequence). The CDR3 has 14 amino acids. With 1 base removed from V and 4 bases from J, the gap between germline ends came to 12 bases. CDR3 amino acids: CAWSESPVSDTQYF. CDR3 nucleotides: TGTGCCTGGAGTGAGAGCCCCGTATCAGATACGCAGTATTTT.

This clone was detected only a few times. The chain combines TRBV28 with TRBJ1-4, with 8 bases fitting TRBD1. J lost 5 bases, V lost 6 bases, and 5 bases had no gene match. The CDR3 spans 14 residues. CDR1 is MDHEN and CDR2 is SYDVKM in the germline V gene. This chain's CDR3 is CASSPGGFNEKLFF. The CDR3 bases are TGTGCCAGCAGCCCAGGGGGCTTCAATGAAAAACTGTTTTTT. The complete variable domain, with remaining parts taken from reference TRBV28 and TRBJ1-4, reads DVKVTQSSRYLVKRTGEKVFLECVQDMDHENMFWYRQDPGLGLRLIYFSYDVKMKEKGDIPEGYSVSREKKERFSLILESASTNQTSMYLCASSPGGFNEKLFFGSGTQLSVL.